The following is a T cell receptor (beta chain) sequence with its context. In the study's own analysis: Reference gene primers were amplified, and this amplification served to estimate nucleated cell counts. The repertoire was sequenced with immunoSEQ multiplex PCR; TCRdb's copy has only in-frame clones and lacks some. V and J calls and clone size are copied from that table; D and trimming were computed from the DNA. The data hold about 270,000 clones, with around 88% observed a single time. Those enrolled in Seattle joined during active infection and were followed longitudinally afterward. The data are from a study of blood T cell repertoires in COVID-19. Study details: Italy, Spain and the United States were the sources of the convalescent and acute COVID-19 samples. Sources were T cells, B-cell-depleted T cells, or PBMCs; the material itself was cDNA or gDNA.

There are 13 residues in the CDR3. Germline V lookup: CDR1 SGHTA, CDR2 FQGNSA. Trimming pared 1 base from V and 5 bases from J, leaving 6 bases between. This TCR derives from a woman aged 65 to 85 with COVID-19, enrolled during active disease. What was sequenced was peripheral blood. V and J are TRBV7-2 and TRBJ1-3; no definite D call. CDR3 coding DNA: TGTGCCAGCAGCTTAGTTTATAGAAACACCATATATTTT. This codes for CASSLVYRNTIYF.